These 19 T cell receptor beta chains originate from one sample sequenced in a study of cytomegalovirus exposure and HLA in healthy donors. PCR primers comprised 60 Vbeta and 13 Jbeta primers. Profiling relied on immunoSEQ multiplex PCR, and the TCRdb table lists in-frame clones only, not all of them. Of 120,000 or so clones in the sample, under 85% were seen once. The material sequenced was PBMCs. These TCRs come from a human donor in good health.

The chain joins TRBV10-3 to TRBJ2-7; TRBD1 is a possible D gene (6 bases). Trimming cost V 3 bases and J 4 bases, with 13 bases left between them. In germline, CDR1 is ENHRY, CDR2 SYGVKD. The CDR3 extends over 14 amino acids. The CDR3 loop reads CAISDGTRSYEQYF. CDR3 DNA sequence: TGTGCCATCAGTGACGGGACAAGATCTTACGAGCAGTACTTC.

This clone was counted between two and nine times. The chain links TRBV27 to TRBJ2-1; tentative D call: TRBD1 (5 bases). This CDR3 comprises 15 residues. The V gene's germline CDR1 is MNHEY and CDR2 SMNVEV (reference sequence). Trimming stripped 4 bases from V and 3 bases from J, with 13 bases between. The CDR3 DNA is TGTGCCAGCAGTTCTCAGACAGCAAACTACAATGAGCAGTTCTTC. Protein product: CASSSQTANYNEQFF.

In nucleotides, the CDR3 is TGTGCCAGCAGTTTGGGGCGCCCAACTAATGAAAAACTGTTTTTT. Translating it yields CASSLGRPTNEKLFF. The V gene is TRBV28, the J gene TRBJ1-4; possible D gene TRBD1, 5 bases. V gave up 3 bases and J gave up 0 bases, with 8 bases separating them. Germline V lookup: CDR1 MDHEN, CDR2 SYDVKM. This CDR3 is built from 15 residues.

The V and J genes are TRBV6-4 and TRBJ1-1; 8 positions match TRBD1. The CDR3 length is 14 residues. The germline CDR1 and CDR2 sequences are MRHNA and SNTAGT. V was pared by 6 bases and J by 3 bases, with 6 bases of the junction left unmatched. CDR3 in DNA: TGTGCCAGCAGGACAGGGGCAACCGACACTGAAGCTTTCTTT. Translation gives CASRTGATDTEAFF.

This clone was observed a few times. This sequence joins TRBV6-6 and TRBJ2-1; perhaps TRBD1 as D (5 bases). This CDR3 region has 15 residues. The ends were cut back, 2 bases at V and 8 bases at J, with 16 bases in the middle. The germline V gene encodes CDR1 MNHNY and CDR2 SVGAGI (reference sequence). The CDR3 sequence: CASSYIAGNLDEQFF. Written as DNA, the CDR3 is TGTGCCAGCAGTTACATTGCAGGGAACTTGGATGAGCAGTTCTTC.

V usage is TRBV9 and J usage is TRBJ2-7; 7 nucleotides line up with TRBD1. Germline V lookup: CDR1 SGDLS, CDR2 YYNGEE. V gave up 0 bases and J gave up 1 base; unmatched junction bases: 4. The CDR3 extends over 15 amino acids. The chain's CDR3 is CASSVGDRLSYEQYF. DNA of the CDR3: TGTGCCAGCAGCGTAGGGGACAGACTATCCTACGAGCAGTACTTC.

The rearrangement uses TRBV9 and TRBJ2-5; TRBD1 matches 8 bases. CDR1 and CDR2 from the germline V gene are SGDLS and YYNGEE. Losses at the gene ends were 3 bases for V and 1 base for J; bases not matched to a gene: 5. The CDR3 contains 15 residues. The CDR3 loop is CASSAGTGRQETQYF. CDR3 DNA sequence: TGTGCCAGCAGCGCCGGGACAGGACGCCAAGAGACCCAGTACTTC.

The chain couples TRBV6-5 to TRBJ1-2; D might be TRBD1 (5 bases). The CDR3 has 14 amino acids. The V and J ends lost 6 bases and 4 bases respectively, with 15 bases between them. CDR1 and CDR2 (germline): MNHEY, SVGAGI. In nucleotides, the CDR3 is TGTGCCAGCAGGGGGCCTCAGGTCGGCTATGGCTACACCTTC. It codes for CASRGPQVGYGYTF.

This rearrangement joins TRBV27 to TRBJ2-7; the match to TRBD2 covers 8 bases. V lost 6 bases to trimming and J lost 1 base; unmatched junction nucleotides: 5. CDR1 is MNHEY, CDR2 SMNVEV, per germline (reference sequence). The CDR3 length is 14 residues. The CDR3 region is CASRVSGTSYEQYF. For the CDR3, the DNA is TGTGCCAGCAGGGTTAGCGGGACATCCTACGAGCAGTACTTC.

The CDR3 protein is CASSSGTDYYEQYF. CDR3 in DNA: TGTGCCAGCAGCTCCGGGACGGACTACTACGAGCAGTACTTC. This rearrangement joins TRBV7-9 to TRBJ2-7, with a weak D call TRBD2 (6 bases). The germline gives CDR1 SEHNR, CDR2 FQNEAQ (reference sequence). The CDR3 is made up of 14 amino acids. Trimming took off 4 bases at V and 3 bases at J, with 13 bases between the two ends.

The chain has TRBV11-2 and TRBJ1-1; maybe TRBD1 (6 bases). Looked up from germline, CDR1 is SGHAT and CDR2 is FQNNGV. The CDR3 contains 14 residues. The V and J ends lost 7 bases and 4 bases respectively, with 16 bases between them. The CDR3 spells CASKGGAWGTEAFF. The DNA for the CDR3 is TGTGCCAGCAAAGGGGGGGCCTGGGGCACTGAAGCTTTCTTT.

This clone has just a few counts. The gene calls are TRBV9 and TRBJ1-2; D not resolved. The CDR3 runs to 14 residues. V shed 0 bases and J shed 0 bases, with 6 bases lying between them. Germline assignment: CDR1 SGDLS and CDR2 YYNGEE. The CDR3 DNA reads as TGTGCCAGCAGCGTAGCCCTCGCTAACTATGGCTACACCTTC. Amino acids: CASSVALANYGYTF.

The gene calls are TRBV11-3 and TRBJ1-6; D gene unclear. CDR1 SGHNT and CDR2 YENEEA come from the germline V gene. The CDR3 loop spans 15 amino acids. The V and J ends lost 3 bases and 6 bases respectively, with 12 bases between them. The CDR3 DNA sequence: TGTGCCAGCAGCTTCCGGGTCGGGAGTAATTCACCCCTCCACTTT. Translating it yields CASSFRVGSNSPLHF.

The chain joins TRBV5-1 to TRBJ2-1, with 8 bases lining up with TRBD2. This CDR3 contains 18 residues. Germline loops: CDR1 SGHRS, CDR2 YFSETQ. V trimming: 6 bases; J trimming: 0 bases; junction bases outside the gene matches: 14. CDR3 DNA: TGCGCCAGCACCCAGACTAGCGCCACAACTAGCTCCTACAATGAGCAGTTCTTC. Translation gives CASTQTSATTSSYNEQFF.

The rearrangement links TRBV19 to TRBJ2-2; 9 bases map to TRBD2. Germline V gene sequence: CDR1 LNHDA, CDR2 SQIVND (reference sequence). The CDR3 has 17 amino acids. V was clipped by 5 bases and J by 0 bases; unmatched bases: 7. CDR3 in DNA: TGTGCCAGTAGTTCGCCGGGACTAGCACCGAACACCGGGGAGCTGTTTTTT. It translates to CASSSPGLAPNTGELFF.

This clone was seen more than once but under ten times. The rearrangement joins TRBV25-1 to TRBJ1-4; no reliable D call. This CDR3 has 15 amino acids. Looked up from germline, CDR1 is MGHDK and CDR2 is SYGVNS. V lost 1 base to trimming and J lost 0 bases, with 6 bases between them. The CDR3 reads CASSEWGATNEKLFF. The CDR3, as DNA: TGTGCCAGCAGTGAATGGGGAGCAACTAATGAAAAACTGTTTTTT.

The chain recombines TRBV2 with TRBJ2-1; tentative D call: TRBD2 (6 bases). The V gene's germline CDR1 is SNHLY and CDR2 FYNNEI. The V end was cut by 0 bases, the J end by 3 bases, with 12 bases between. This CDR3 is 16 amino acids long. The CDR3 spells CASSEAAGTHYNEQFF. CDR3 DNA sequence: TGTGCCAGCAGTGAAGCGGCCGGGACTCACTACAATGAGCAGTTCTTC.

V and J are TRBV18 and TRBJ2-7; tentative D call: TRBD2 (5 bases). V was shortened by 3 bases and J by 6 bases, with 12 bases between the two germline ends. The CDR3 is 13 amino acids. Germline lookup yields CDR1 KGHSH and CDR2 LQKENI. CDR3 region: CASSPPGGGEQYF. CDR3 nucleotide sequence: TGTGCCAGCTCACCCCCCGGAGGAGGCGAGCAGTACTTC.

The chain recombines TRBV9 with TRBJ2-7; 11 nucleotides agree with TRBD1. The CDR3 is 14 residues long. In germline, CDR1 is SGDLS, CDR2 YYNGEE. The J segment lost 6 bases and the V segment lost 0 bases, leaving 2 bases of the junction unmatched. Written as DNA, the CDR3 is TGTGCCAGCAGCGTAGTGGGGACAGGGGGCGAGCAGTACTTC. Translation gives CASSVVGTGGEQYF.